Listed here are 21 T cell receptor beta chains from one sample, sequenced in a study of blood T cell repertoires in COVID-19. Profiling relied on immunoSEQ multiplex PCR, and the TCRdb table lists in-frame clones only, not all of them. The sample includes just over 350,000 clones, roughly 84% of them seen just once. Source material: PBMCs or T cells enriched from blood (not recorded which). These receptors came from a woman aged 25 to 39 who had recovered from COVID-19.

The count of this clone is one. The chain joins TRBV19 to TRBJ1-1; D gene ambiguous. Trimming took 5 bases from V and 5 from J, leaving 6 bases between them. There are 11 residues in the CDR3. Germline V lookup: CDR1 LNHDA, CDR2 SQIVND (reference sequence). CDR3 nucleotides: TGTGCCAGTAGTCACCGGACTGAAGCTTTCTTT. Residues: CASSHRTEAFF.

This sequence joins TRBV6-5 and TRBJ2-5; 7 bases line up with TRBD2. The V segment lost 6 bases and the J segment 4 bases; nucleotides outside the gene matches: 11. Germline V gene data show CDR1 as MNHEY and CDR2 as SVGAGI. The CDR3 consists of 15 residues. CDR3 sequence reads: CASRADWGRVETQYF. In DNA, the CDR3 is TGTGCCAGCAGGGCGGACTGGGGGAGGGTAGAGACCCAGTACTTC.

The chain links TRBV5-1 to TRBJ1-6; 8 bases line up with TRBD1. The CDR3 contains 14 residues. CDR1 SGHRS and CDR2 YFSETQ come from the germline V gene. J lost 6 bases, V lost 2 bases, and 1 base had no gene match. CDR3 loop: CASSLDRGNSPLHF. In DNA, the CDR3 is TGCGCCAGCAGCTTAGACAGGGGTAATTCACCCCTCCACTTT.

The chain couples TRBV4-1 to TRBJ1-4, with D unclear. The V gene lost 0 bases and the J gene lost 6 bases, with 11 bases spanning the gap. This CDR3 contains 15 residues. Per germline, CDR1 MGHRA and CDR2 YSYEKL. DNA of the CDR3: TGCGCCAGCAGCCAAGAGACTGCGAGGGATGAAAAACTGTTTTTT. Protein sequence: CASSQETARDEKLFF.

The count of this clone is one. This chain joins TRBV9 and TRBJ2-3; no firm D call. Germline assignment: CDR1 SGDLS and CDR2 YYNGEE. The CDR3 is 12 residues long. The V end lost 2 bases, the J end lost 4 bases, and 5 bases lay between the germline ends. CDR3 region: CASSVNPDTQYF. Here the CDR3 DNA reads TGTGCCAGCAGCGTTAATCCAGATACGCAGTATTTT.

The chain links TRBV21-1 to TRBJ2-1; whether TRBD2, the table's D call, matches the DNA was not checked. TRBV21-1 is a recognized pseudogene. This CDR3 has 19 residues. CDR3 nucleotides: TGTGCCAGCAGCAAAGCGCTTTGGGTGCGGGAAACCCTGTACAATGAGCAGTTCTTC. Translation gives CASSKALWVRETLYNEQFF.

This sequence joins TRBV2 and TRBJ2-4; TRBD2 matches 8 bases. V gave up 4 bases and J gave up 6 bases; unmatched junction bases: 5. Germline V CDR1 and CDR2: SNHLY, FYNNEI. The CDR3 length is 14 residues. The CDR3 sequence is CASSGTGGRNIQYF. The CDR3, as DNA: TGTGCCAGCAGTGGTACGGGGGGGAGAAACATTCAGTACTTC.

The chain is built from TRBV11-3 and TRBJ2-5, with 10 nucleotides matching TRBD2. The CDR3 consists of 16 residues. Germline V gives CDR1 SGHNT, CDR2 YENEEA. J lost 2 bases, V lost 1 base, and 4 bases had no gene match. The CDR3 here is CASSLGPAGGQETQYF. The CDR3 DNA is TGTGCCAGCAGCTTAGGCCCAGCGGGGGGGCAAGAGACCCAGTACTTC.

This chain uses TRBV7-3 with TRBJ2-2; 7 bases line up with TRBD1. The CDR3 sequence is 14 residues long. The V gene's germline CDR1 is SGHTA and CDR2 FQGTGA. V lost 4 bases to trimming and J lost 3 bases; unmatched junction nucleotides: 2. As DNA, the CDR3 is TGTGCCAGCAGCTCCACAGGGGACACCGGGGAGCTGTTTTTT. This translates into CASSSTGDTGELFF.

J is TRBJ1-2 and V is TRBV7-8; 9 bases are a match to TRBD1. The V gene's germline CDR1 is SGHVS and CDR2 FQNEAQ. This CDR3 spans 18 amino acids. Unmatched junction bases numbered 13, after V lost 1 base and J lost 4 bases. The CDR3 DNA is TGTGCCAGCAGCTTAGGGGGACAGGGACCCCGCTCTGGCTATGGCTACACCTTC. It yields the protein CASSLGGQGPRSGYGYTF. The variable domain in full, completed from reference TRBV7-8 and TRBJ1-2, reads GAGVSQSPRYKVAKRGQDVALRCDPISGHVSLFWYQQALGQGPEFLTYFQNEAQLDKSGLPSDRFFAERPEGSVSTLKIQRTQQEDSAVYLCASSLGGQGPRSGYGYTFGSGTRLTVV.

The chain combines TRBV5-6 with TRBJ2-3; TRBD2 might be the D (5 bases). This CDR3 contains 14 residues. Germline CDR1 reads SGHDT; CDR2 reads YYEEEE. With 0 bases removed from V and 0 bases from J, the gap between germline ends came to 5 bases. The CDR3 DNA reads TGTGCCAGCAGCTTGGGGAGGAGCACAGATACGCAGTATTTT. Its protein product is CASSLGRSTDTQYF.

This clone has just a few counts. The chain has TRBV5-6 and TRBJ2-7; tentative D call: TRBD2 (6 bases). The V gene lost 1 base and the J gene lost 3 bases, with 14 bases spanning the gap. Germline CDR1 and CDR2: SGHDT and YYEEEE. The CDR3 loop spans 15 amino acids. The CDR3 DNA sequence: TGTGCCAGCAGCTTGCTGGGACTCCAGTTCTACGAGCAGTACTTC. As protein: CASSLLGLQFYEQYF.

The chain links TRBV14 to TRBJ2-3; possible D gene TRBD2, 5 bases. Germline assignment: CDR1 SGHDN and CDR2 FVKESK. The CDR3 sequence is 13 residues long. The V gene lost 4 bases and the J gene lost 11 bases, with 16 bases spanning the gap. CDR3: CASSPQVRRKQYF. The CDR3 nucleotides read TGTGCCAGCAGCCCCCAAGTTCGGAGGAAGCAGTATTTT.

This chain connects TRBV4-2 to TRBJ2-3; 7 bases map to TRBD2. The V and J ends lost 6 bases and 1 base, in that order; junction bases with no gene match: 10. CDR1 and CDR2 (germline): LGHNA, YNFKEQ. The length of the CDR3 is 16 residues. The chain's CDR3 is CASSPGRAYGTDTQYF. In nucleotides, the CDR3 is TGTGCCAGCAGTCCAGGGAGGGCCTATGGCACAGATACGCAGTATTTT.

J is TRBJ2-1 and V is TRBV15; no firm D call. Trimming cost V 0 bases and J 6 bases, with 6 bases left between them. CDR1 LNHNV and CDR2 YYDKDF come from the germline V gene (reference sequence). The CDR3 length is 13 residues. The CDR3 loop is CATSRDDSNEQFF. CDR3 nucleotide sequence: TGTGCCACCAGCAGAGATGATAGCAATGAGCAGTTCTTC.

For the CDR3, the DNA is TGTGCCAGCAGTACTACGGGACTCAGTGCGCGGTTCTTC. Translation gives CASSTTGLSARFF. The V gene is TRBV28, the J gene TRBJ2-1; a weak D match, TRBD2 (6 bases). Trimming removed 5 bases from V and 15 bases from J, with 20 bases in between. This CDR3 is 13 amino acids long. Germline CDR1 and CDR2: MDHEN and SYDVKM. The complete variable domain, with remaining parts taken from reference TRBV28 and TRBJ2-1, reads DVKVTQSSRYLVKRTGEKVFLECVQDMDHENMFWYRQDPGLGLRLIYFSYDVKMKEKGDIPEGYSVSREKKERFSLILESASTNQTSMYLCASSTTGLSARFFGPGTRLTVL.

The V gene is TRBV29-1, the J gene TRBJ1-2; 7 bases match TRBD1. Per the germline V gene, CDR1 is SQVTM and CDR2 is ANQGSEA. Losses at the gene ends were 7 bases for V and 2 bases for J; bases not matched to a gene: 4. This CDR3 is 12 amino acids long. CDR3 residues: CSGQGGNYGYTF. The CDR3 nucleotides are TGCAGCGGTCAGGGGGGCAACTATGGCTACACCTTC.

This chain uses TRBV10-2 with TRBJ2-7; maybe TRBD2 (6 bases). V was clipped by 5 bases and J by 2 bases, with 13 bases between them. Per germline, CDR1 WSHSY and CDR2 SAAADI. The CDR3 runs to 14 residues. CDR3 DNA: TGCGCCAGCAGTCCCCCGGGAGTCACCTACGAGCAGTACTTC. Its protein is CASSPPGVTYEQYF.

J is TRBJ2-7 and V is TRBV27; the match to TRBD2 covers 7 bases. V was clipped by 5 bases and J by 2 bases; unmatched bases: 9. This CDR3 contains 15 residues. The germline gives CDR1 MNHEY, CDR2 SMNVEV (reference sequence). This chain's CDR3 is CASSKLAISAYEQYF. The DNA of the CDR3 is TGTGCCAGCAGTAAACTAGCGATCTCGGCCTACGAGCAGTACTTC.

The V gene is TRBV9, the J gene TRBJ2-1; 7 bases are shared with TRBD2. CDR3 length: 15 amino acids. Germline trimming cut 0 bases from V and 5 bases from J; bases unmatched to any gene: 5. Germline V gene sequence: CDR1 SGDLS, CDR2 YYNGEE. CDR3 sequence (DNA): TGTGCCAGCAGCGTAGACGGGAGGTACAACAATGAGCAGTTCTTC. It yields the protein CASSVDGRYNNEQFF. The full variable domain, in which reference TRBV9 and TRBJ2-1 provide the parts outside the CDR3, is DSGVTQTPKHLITATGQRVTLRCSPRSGDLSVYWYQQSLDQGLQFLIQYYNGEERAKGNILERFSAQQFPDLHSELNLSSLELGDSALYFCASSVDGRYNNEQFFGPGTRLTVL.

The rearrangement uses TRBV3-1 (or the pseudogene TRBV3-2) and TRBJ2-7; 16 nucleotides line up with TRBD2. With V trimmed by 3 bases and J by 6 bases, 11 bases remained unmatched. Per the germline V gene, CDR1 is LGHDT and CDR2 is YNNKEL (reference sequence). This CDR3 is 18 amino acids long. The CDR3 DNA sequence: TGTGCCAGCAGCCAGGGACTAGCGGGAGGGCCGGGGAGAGGCGAGCAGTACTTC. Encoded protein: CASSQGLAGGPGRGEQYF.